This TCR beta chain is from a study of beta chain features in type 1 diabetes. General study findings and limits: Here, the possible influence of HLA type (on TCRB rearrangement) remained unresolved. Among all four CD4+ subsets, Type 1 diabetes patients had TCRB CDR3s that were moderately but significantly shorter. When VDJ junctions were examined, type 1 diabetes patients showed fewer insertions and more deletions.

Of the isolated RNA, all was reverse transcribed, and so the sequenced material was expressed TCRB transcripts. Profiled with immunoSEQ multiplex PCR; TCRdb holds only in-frame clones, not every one. This table holds over 200,000 clones, roughly a tenth found once. J lost 7 bases, V lost 4 bases, and 4 bases had no gene match. CDR3 size: 14 residues. Germline V gives CDR1 SGHNT, CDR2 YYREEE (reference sequence). Sorting based on CD45RO/CCR7/CD25/CD127/CD95/CD27 separated CD4+ naive, central memory, regulatory and stem cell-like memory cells. To note about this clone: Antigen: not known.

V and J are TRBV5-4 and TRBJ1-5; the match to TRBD1 covers 11 bases. This receptor was obtained from a man between 25 and 39 years old with type 1 diabetes. Sequencing was done on a sample of naive CD4+ T cells from blood. The CDR3 nucleotides read TGTGCCAGCAGCACCGGGACAGGGGGACAGCCCCAGCATTTT. It specifies CASSTGTGGQPQHF. The full variable domain, rest sourced from reference TRBV5-4 and TRBJ1-5, is ETGVTQSPTHLIKTRGQQVTLRCSSQSGHNTVSWYQQALGQGPQFIFQYYREEENGRGNFPPRFSGLQFPNYSSELNVNALELDDSALYLCASSTGTGGQPQHFGDGTRLSIL.